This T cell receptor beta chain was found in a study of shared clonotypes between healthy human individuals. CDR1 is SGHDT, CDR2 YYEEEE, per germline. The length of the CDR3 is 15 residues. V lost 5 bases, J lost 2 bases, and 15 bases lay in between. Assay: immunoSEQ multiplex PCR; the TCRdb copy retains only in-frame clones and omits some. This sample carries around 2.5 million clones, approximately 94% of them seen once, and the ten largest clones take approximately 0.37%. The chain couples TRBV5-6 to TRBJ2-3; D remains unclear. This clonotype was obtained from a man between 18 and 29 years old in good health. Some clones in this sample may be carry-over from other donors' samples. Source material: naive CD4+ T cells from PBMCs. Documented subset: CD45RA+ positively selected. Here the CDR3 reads CASSNFGGSTDTQYF. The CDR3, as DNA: TGTGCCAGCAGTAATTTCGGCGGCTCCACAGATACGCAGTATTTT.